This section outlines one T cell receptor (beta chain) sequence together with its context. This clone was detected only once. The target of this receptor is not known. Base qualities were left out, and no much larger clone turns up one base away. The data belong to a study of OX40 agonist ivuxolimab in advanced cancers. With regard to the full study: The costimulatory receptor OX40 (CD134) was targeted by ivuxolimab, a fully human IgG2 agonistic monoclonal antibody. Intravenous ivuxolimab was administered to patients every 2 weeks at six dose levels: 0.01, 0.1, 0.3, 1.5, 3 and 10 mg/kg. Prior anti-PD-1, anti-PD-L1 or anti-CTLA-4 therapy was permitted, and checkpoint inhibitors had been received by roughly two fifths of dose-escalation patients. Of the approximately 50 dose-escalation patients, hepatocellular carcinoma was present in around 19, melanoma in about 15, renal cell carcinoma in 9 and head and neck cancer in 9. The monotherapy dose-escalation portion (N of about 49 patients) of the phase I ivuxolimab trial is reported in the paper. Peripheral TCRbeta sequencing was intended to test whether TCR sequence diversity was altered and clonal T-cell expansion was caused by ivuxolimab. In the dose-escalation cohort, 75% to 85% of patients were male, and the mean age was 60 years with a range of roughly 20 to 79. Partial responses were achieved by three dose-escalation patients, of whom one had hepatocellular carcinoma and two had cutaneous melanoma. The full study reports these points: Clonal expansion of both CD4+ and CD8+ blood T cells was observed from baseline to week 6 at doses 0.1 to 3.0 mg/kg. Antigen specificity was not determined for the clonally expanded peripheral T cells. Partial responders in the 0.1-3.0 mg/kg groups had among the lowest normalized peripheral clonal expansion, especially among CD8+ T cells. Low levels of normalized T-cell clonal expansion were also seen in some nonresponding patients. After ivuxolimab, more expanded clones were found on average in CD8+ T cells than in CD4+ T cells.

Patients with a history of autoimmune disease or receiving systemic immunosuppression were excluded from the trial. Peripheral blood for TCR sequencing was collected from all dose cohorts at baseline, on cycle 4 day 1, and on cycle 7 day 1. The samples were taken from a phase I, first-in-human, multicenter, open-label dose-escalation trial of ivuxolimab. The trial enrolled adults with locally advanced or metastatic head and neck squamous cell, hepatocellular, melanoma or renal cell carcinoma. Before TCR sequencing, CD4+ and CD8+ T cells were separately sorted from peripheral blood. To sequence the TCRbeta CDR3 region, genomic DNA was isolated from the sorted cells. TCRbeta CDR3 regions were sequenced using the immunoSEQ Assay. TCRdb obtained this table from immuneACCESS and retained in-frame rearrangements with V and J assigned. These tables miss some clones; where compared with another copy, unresolved V genes account for less than half of the shortfall, and the remainder is unexplained. The sample includes about 18,000 clones, with 75% to 90% observed a single time. Less than 65% of the sample is held by the ten biggest clonotypes.

CDR1 is given as SGHVS and CDR2 as FNYEAQ, both from the germline V gene. At the junction V is shortened by 5 bases and J by 5 bases, with 15 bases in between. The CDR3 covers 15 residues, taking in both the cysteine and the phenylalanine. Only CDR3 DNA remains: 45 bases, in frame from the first base. In this chain, TRBV7-6 is recombined with TRBJ2-2, with TRBD2 perhaps the D gene, on 5 matching bases. Source: CD4+ or CD8+ T cells sorted from blood, taken in a trial of the OX40 agonist ivuxolimab. The sequence was collected from an adult with an advanced solid tumor such as melanoma, head and neck, liver or kidney cancer. In nucleotides, the sequence is TGTGCCAGCAGCCGTACACTAGGGTATACCGGGGAGCTGTTTTTT. This is translated as CASSRTLGYTGELFF.